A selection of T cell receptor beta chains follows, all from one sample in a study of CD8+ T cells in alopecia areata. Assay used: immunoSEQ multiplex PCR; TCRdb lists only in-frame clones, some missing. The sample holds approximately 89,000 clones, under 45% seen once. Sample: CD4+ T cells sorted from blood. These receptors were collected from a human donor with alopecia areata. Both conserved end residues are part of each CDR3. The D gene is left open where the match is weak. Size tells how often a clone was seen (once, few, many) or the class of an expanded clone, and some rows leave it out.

cdr3_aa: CAWSQGQGRGRTF
cdr3_nt: TGTGCCTGGAGTCAAGGACAGGGGAGGGGGAGAACCTTC
clone_size: -
v_call: TRBV30
j_call: TRBJ1-2
d_call: TRBD1

cdr3_aa: CASSSDREEKLFF
cdr3_nt: TGTGCCAGCAGTTCGGACAGGGAGGAAAAACTGTTTTTT
clone_size: few
v_call: TRBV7-9
j_call: TRBJ1-4
d_call: TRBD1

cdr3_aa: CASSSTQGAGYTF
cdr3_nt: TGTGCCAGCAGCTCCACACAGGGGGCTGGCTACACCTTC
clone_size: -
v_call: TRBV7-9
j_call: TRBJ1-2
d_call: TRBD1

cdr3_aa: CSAGWGEAFF
cdr3_nt: TGCAGCGCCGGGTGGGGGGAAGCTTTCTTT
clone_size: -
v_call: TRBV29-1
j_call: TRBJ1-1
d_call: -

cdr3_aa: CASSSRTAEQYF
cdr3_nt: TGTGCCAGCAGCTCCCGGACGGCCGAGCAGTACTTC
clone_size: -
v_call: TRBV7-8
j_call: TRBJ2-7
d_call: -

cdr3_aa: CSVDGLTGAETQYF
cdr3_nt: TGCAGCGTTGATGGGCTGACCGGGGCGGAGACCCAGTACTTC
clone_size: -
v_call: TRBV29-1
j_call: TRBJ2-5
d_call: -

cdr3_aa: CASSLGAGNQPQHF
cdr3_nt: TGTGCCAGCAGCTTAGGGGCTGGCAATCAGCCCCAGCATTTT
clone_size: few
v_call: TRBV7-9
j_call: TRBJ1-5
d_call: -

cdr3_aa: CATRSGANVLTF
cdr3_nt: TGTGCCACCCGCTCTGGGGCCAACGTCCTGACTTTC
clone_size: -
v_call: TRBV7-2
j_call: TRBJ2-6
d_call: -

cdr3_aa: CASSQDYPGSYEQYF
cdr3_nt: TGCGCCAGCAGCCAAGATTATCCAGGTTCCTACGAGCAGTACTTC
clone_size: -
v_call: TRBV4-3
j_call: TRBJ2-7
d_call: -

cdr3_aa: CASTGRSSAEAFF
cdr3_nt: TGTGCCAGCACGGGGAGGAGTTCCGCTGAAGCTTTCTTT
clone_size: -
v_call: TRBV28
j_call: TRBJ1-1
d_call: -

cdr3_aa: CASSQDPGTDTQYF
cdr3_nt: TGCGCCAGCAGCCAAGATCCGGGGACAGATACGCAGTATTTT
clone_size: -
v_call: TRBV4-3
j_call: TRBJ2-3
d_call: -

cdr3_aa: CASSLRGNQPQHF
cdr3_nt: TGTGCCAGCAGCTTAAGGGGCAATCAGCCCCAGCATTTT
clone_size: few
v_call: TRBV7-2
j_call: TRBJ1-5
d_call: -

cdr3_aa: CASSQGNEQFF
cdr3_nt: TGTGCCAGCAGCCAAGGCAATGAGCAGTTCTTC
clone_size: -
v_call: TRBV14
j_call: TRBJ2-1
d_call: -

cdr3_aa: CASSPTGVAFF
cdr3_nt: TGTGCCAGCAGTCCCACAGGGGTGGCTTTCTTT
clone_size: few
v_call: TRBV28
j_call: TRBJ1-1
d_call: TRBD1

cdr3_aa: CASKQGATDTQYF
cdr3_nt: TGTGCCAGCAAACAGGGGGCTACAGATACGCAGTATTTT
clone_size: -
v_call: TRBV2
j_call: TRBJ2-3
d_call: TRBD1

cdr3_aa: CASSSPGQGYEQYF
cdr3_nt: TGCGCCAGCAGCTCCCCGGGACAGGGGTACGAGCAGTACTTC
clone_size: once
v_call: TRBV4-1
j_call: TRBJ2-7
d_call: TRBD1

cdr3_aa: CSVETGGLYEQYF
cdr3_nt: TGCAGCGTTGAAACCGGTGGCCTCTACGAGCAGTACTTC
clone_size: few
v_call: TRBV29-1
j_call: TRBJ2-7
d_call: -

cdr3_aa: CASSQGPSYNEQFF
cdr3_nt: TGTGCCAGCAGTCAAGGTCCTTCCTACAATGAGCAGTTCTTC
clone_size: -
v_call: TRBV27
j_call: TRBJ2-1
d_call: -

cdr3_aa: CAWSVPPNTEAFF
cdr3_nt: TGTGCCTGGAGTGTCCCGCCGAACACTGAAGCTTTCTTT
clone_size: -
v_call: TRBV30
j_call: TRBJ1-1
d_call: -

cdr3_aa: CAWREGLAGYNEQFF
cdr3_nt: TGTGCCTGGAGAGAGGGACTAGCGGGCTACAATGAGCAGTTCTTC
clone_size: -
v_call: TRBV30
j_call: TRBJ2-1
d_call: TRBD2

cdr3_aa: CAWIPGAAGPLHF
cdr3_nt: TGTGCCTGGATTCCAGGGGCCGCGGGACCCCTCCACTTT
clone_size: -
v_call: TRBV30
j_call: TRBJ1-6
d_call: -

cdr3_aa: CASSAAGANTEAFF
cdr3_nt: TGTGCCAGCAGCGCTGCCGGGGCGAACACTGAAGCTTTCTTT
clone_size: few
v_call: TRBV6-5
j_call: TRBJ1-1
d_call: -

cdr3_aa: CSVKLAGALNEQFF
cdr3_nt: TGCAGCGTCAAACTAGCGGGAGCTCTTAATGAGCAGTTCTTC
clone_size: -
v_call: TRBV29-1
j_call: TRBJ2-1
d_call: TRBD2

cdr3_aa: CATPGLYTGELFF
cdr3_nt: TGTGCCACCCCGGGACTCTACACCGGGGAGCTGTTTTTT
clone_size: -
v_call: TRBV10-3
j_call: TRBJ2-2
d_call: -

cdr3_aa: CASTRGSEVGEQYF
cdr3_nt: TGTGCCAGCACTCGGGGGAGTGAGGTCGGGGAGCAGTACTTC
clone_size: -
v_call: TRBV7-9
j_call: TRBJ2-7
d_call: -

cdr3_aa: CASSLTGTTINEQFF
cdr3_nt: TGCGCCAGCAGCTTGACCGGGACAACCATCAATGAGCAGTTCTTC
clone_size: once
v_call: TRBV5-1
j_call: TRBJ2-1
d_call: -

cdr3_aa: CASSLGRGQPQHF
cdr3_nt: TGCGCCAGCAGCCTAGGGAGAGGGCAGCCCCAGCATTTT
clone_size: few
v_call: TRBV4-1
j_call: TRBJ1-5
d_call: -

cdr3_aa: CSVELLQPGLDRYEQYF
cdr3_nt: TGCAGCGTTGAGCTCCTCCAACCCGGACTAGACCGCTACGAGCAGTACTTC
clone_size: -
v_call: TRBV29-1
j_call: TRBJ2-7
d_call: TRBD2

cdr3_aa: CAWSVPPGLDTQYF
cdr3_nt: TGTGCCTGGAGTGTACCCCCAGGGCTAGATACGCAGTATTTT
clone_size: few
v_call: TRBV30
j_call: TRBJ2-3
d_call: -

cdr3_aa: CASSYGGQGLYEQYF
cdr3_nt: TGCGCCAGCAGCTACGGCGGACAGGGCCTCTACGAGCAGTACTTC
clone_size: once
v_call: TRBV5-1
j_call: TRBJ2-7
d_call: TRBD1

cdr3_aa: CSVVRTNTGELFF
cdr3_nt: TGCAGCGTTGTGAGGACTAACACCGGGGAGCTGTTTTTT
clone_size: few
v_call: TRBV29-1
j_call: TRBJ2-2
d_call: -

cdr3_aa: CASSSQANYGYTF
cdr3_nt: TGTGCCAGCAGCTCACAGGCTAACTATGGCTACACCTTC
clone_size: -
v_call: TRBV7-9
j_call: TRBJ1-2
d_call: -

cdr3_aa: CAYSWSTDTQYF
cdr3_nt: TGTGCCTACTCCTGGAGCACAGATACGCAGTATTTT
clone_size: -
v_call: TRBV30
j_call: TRBJ2-3
d_call: -

cdr3_aa: CASKGFMNTEAFF
cdr3_nt: TGTGCCTCAAAGGGATTTATGAACACTGAAGCTTTCTTT
clone_size: -
v_call: TRBV30
j_call: TRBJ1-1
d_call: -

cdr3_aa: CASSPDGRSSYEQYF
cdr3_nt: TGTGCCAGCAGCCCGGACGGAAGGAGCTCCTACGAGCAGTACTTC
clone_size: -
v_call: TRBV5-6
j_call: TRBJ2-7
d_call: -

cdr3_aa: CASSTGQATYEQYF
cdr3_nt: TGTGCCAGCAGTACCGGACAGGCTACCTACGAGCAGTACTTC
clone_size: -
v_call: TRBV28
j_call: TRBJ2-7
d_call: TRBD1

cdr3_aa: CASSSGLIQETQYF
cdr3_nt: TGCGCCAGCAGCTCGGGACTAATCCAAGAGACCCAGTACTTC
clone_size: -
v_call: TRBV5-1
j_call: TRBJ2-5
d_call: TRBD2

cdr3_aa: CAWTGPRDGIYEQYF
cdr3_nt: TGTGCCTGGACGGGACCGCGGGACGGCATCTACGAGCAGTACTTC
clone_size: -
v_call: TRBV30
j_call: TRBJ2-7
d_call: -

cdr3_aa: CASSLTPLGVLLVGQTNYGYTF
cdr3_nt: TGTGCCAGCAGTTTAACTCCCCTTGGGGTGTTACTCGTGGGACAGACTAACTATGGCTACACCTTC
clone_size: -
v_call: TRBV27
j_call: TRBJ1-2
d_call: TRBD1

cdr3_aa: CSVKGRARNEQFF
cdr3_nt: TGCAGCGTTAAGGGCCGAGCGCGCAATGAGCAGTTCTTC
clone_size: few
v_call: TRBV29-1
j_call: TRBJ2-1
d_call: -

cdr3_aa: CATSREPGLAEFFRGTGELFF
cdr3_nt: TGTGCCACCAGCAGAGAACCGGGACTAGCGGAGTTCTTCCGAGGGACCGGGGAGCTGTTTTTT
clone_size: few
v_call: TRBV15
j_call: TRBJ2-2
d_call: TRBD2

cdr3_aa: CASSLGSGTQETQYF
cdr3_nt: TGCGCCAGCAGCTTGGGATCAGGGACCCAAGAGACCCAGTACTTC
clone_size: -
v_call: TRBV5-1
j_call: TRBJ2-5
d_call: -

cdr3_aa: CASSSAGANVLTF
cdr3_nt: TGTGCCAGCAGCTCCGCTGGGGCCAACGTCCTGACTTTC
clone_size: -
v_call: TRBV7-2
j_call: TRBJ2-6
d_call: -

cdr3_aa: CSGLTGQETQYF
cdr3_nt: TGCAGCGGGCTCACGGGCCAAGAGACCCAGTACTTC
clone_size: -
v_call: TRBV29-1
j_call: TRBJ2-5
d_call: -

cdr3_aa: CASSLAAGTGTDTQYF
cdr3_nt: TGCGCCAGCAGCTTGGCTGCAGGTACGGGCACAGATACGCAGTATTTT
clone_size: -
v_call: TRBV5-1
j_call: TRBJ2-3
d_call: -

cdr3_aa: CAWSVRADLQFF
cdr3_nt: TGTGCCTGGAGTGTACGAGCGGACCTCCAGTTCTTC
clone_size: few
v_call: TRBV30
j_call: TRBJ2-1
d_call: -

cdr3_aa: CASSILGLAFHNEQFF
cdr3_nt: TGTGCCAGCAGTATACTCGGACTAGCTTTCCACAATGAGCAGTTCTTC
clone_size: -
v_call: TRBV28
j_call: TRBJ2-1
d_call: TRBD2

cdr3_aa: CSVAWGQSADTQYF
cdr3_nt: TGCAGCGTTGCTTGGGGACAGTCGGCAGATACGCAGTATTTT
clone_size: -
v_call: TRBV29-1
j_call: TRBJ2-3
d_call: TRBD1

cdr3_aa: CASRGGVTDTQYF
cdr3_nt: TGTGCCAGCAGGGGAGGGGTCACAGATACGCAGTATTTT
clone_size: few
v_call: TRBV28
j_call: TRBJ2-3
d_call: TRBD2

cdr3_aa: CASSVDPTPSAEQYF
cdr3_nt: TGTGCCAGCAGCGTAGATCCGACACCCTCCGCCGAGCAGTACTTC
clone_size: -
v_call: TRBV9
j_call: TRBJ2-7
d_call: -

cdr3_aa: CASSLGEGRVSYEQYF
cdr3_nt: TGCGCCAGCAGCCTAGGTGAGGGGAGGGTCTCCTACGAGCAGTACTTC
clone_size: -
v_call: TRBV5-1
j_call: TRBJ2-7
d_call: TRBD2

cdr3_aa: CASTLGSIPEQYF
cdr3_nt: TGTGCCAGCACTCTAGGGTCCATACCCGAGCAGTACTTC
clone_size: few
v_call: TRBV7-9
j_call: TRBJ2-7
d_call: -

cdr3_aa: CASSLGPGNTGELFF
cdr3_nt: TGCGCCAGCAGCTTGGGACCAGGGAACACCGGGGAGCTGTTTTTT
clone_size: -
v_call: TRBV5-1
j_call: TRBJ2-2
d_call: -

cdr3_aa: CAWSGGYNEQFF
cdr3_nt: TGTGCCTGGAGCGGAGGCTACAATGAGCAGTTCTTC
clone_size: few
v_call: TRBV30
j_call: TRBJ2-1
d_call: -